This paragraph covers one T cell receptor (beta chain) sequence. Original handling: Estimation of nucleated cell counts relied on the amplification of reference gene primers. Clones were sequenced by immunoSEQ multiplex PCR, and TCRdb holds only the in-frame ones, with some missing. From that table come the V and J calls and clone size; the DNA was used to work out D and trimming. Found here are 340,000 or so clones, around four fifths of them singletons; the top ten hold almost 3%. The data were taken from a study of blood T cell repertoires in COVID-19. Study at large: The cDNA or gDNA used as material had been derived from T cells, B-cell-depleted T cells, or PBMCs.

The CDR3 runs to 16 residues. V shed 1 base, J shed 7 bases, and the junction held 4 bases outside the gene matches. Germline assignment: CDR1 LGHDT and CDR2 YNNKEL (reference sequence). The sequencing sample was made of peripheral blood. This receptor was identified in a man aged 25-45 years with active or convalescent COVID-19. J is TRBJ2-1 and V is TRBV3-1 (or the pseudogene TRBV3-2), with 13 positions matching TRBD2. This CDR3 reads CASSQVGLAGENEQFF. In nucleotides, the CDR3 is TGTGCCAGCAGCCAAGTCGGACTAGCGGGGGAAAATGAGCAGTTCTTC.